The source of this T cell receptor (beta chain) is a study of beta chain features in type 1 diabetes. Study-wide findings and caveats: More deletions and fewer insertions at VDJ junctions were found in patients with type 1 diabetes. All four CD4+ subsets of Type 1 diabetes patients contained TCRB CDR3s that were moderately but significantly shorter.

This clone was found a few times. As yet, its antigen is unknown. All of the isolated RNA was reverse transcribed, so expressed TCRB transcripts were sequenced. The table came from immunoSEQ multiplex PCR; TCRdb's copy has only in-frame clones and leaves some out. The data show 200,000 to 300,000 clones, 27% seen once. CDR1 is LGHNA and CDR2 is YSLEER in the germline V gene. V was pared by 1 base and J by 2 bases, with 4 bases of the junction left unmatched. The CDR3 covers 16 residues. This TCR was sampled from a man under 40 in good health. Sequencing used central memory CD4+ T cells from blood. This chain uses TRBV4-3 with TRBJ2-7, with 11 bases lining up with TRBD2. CDR3 DNA: TGCGCCAGCAGCCAAGCGACTAGCGGGAAAACCTACGAGCAGTACTTC. Its translation is CASSQATSGKTYEQYF.